Below, 9 T cell receptor beta chains from the same sample are listed, as sequenced in a study of cytomegalovirus exposure and HLA in healthy donors. PCR used 60 Vbeta primers and 13 Jbeta primers. Profiling relied on immunoSEQ multiplex PCR, and the TCRdb table lists in-frame clones only, not all of them. This table has about 130,000 clones, around three quarters appearing once. The sequenced sample was PBMCs. The receptors originated from a female donor in good health and CMV-seronegative.

This clone showed up just once. The rearrangement links TRBV2 to TRBJ2-5, with 11 nucleotides matching TRBD1. CDR1 is SNHLY and CDR2 is FYNNEI in the germline V gene. The trim removed 6 bases at V and 1 base at J, leaving 4 bases unmatched. The CDR3 is 15 residues long. For the CDR3, the DNA is TGTGCCAGCAGGGGACAGGGGGATCCCCAAGAGACCCAGTACTTC. Protein: CASRGQGDPQETQYF.

V usage is TRBV5-1 and J usage is TRBJ1-1, with 8 bases aligning to TRBD1. Germline CDR1 is SGHRS and CDR2 is YFSETQ. The CDR3 has 16 residues. V lost 5 bases, J lost 2 bases, and 11 bases stayed unmatched. As DNA, the CDR3 is TGCGCCAGCAGTGGTTCACCTGGACAGGGAAACACTGAAGCTTTCTTT. As protein: CASSGSPGQGNTEAFF.

V and J are TRBV7-2 and TRBJ1-1; TRBD1 is a possible D gene (6 bases). The V gene's germline CDR1 is SGHTA and CDR2 FQGNSA. Trimming took 7 bases from V and 1 from J, leaving 16 bases between them. The CDR3 spans 15 residues. The CDR3 DNA reads TGTGCCAGCACCCCAACGGGACACCGGAACACTGAAGCTTTCTTT. Its translation is CASTPTGHRNTEAFF.

V and J are TRBV5-4 and TRBJ2-1, with 9 nucleotides matching TRBD1. The J segment lost 8 bases and the V segment lost 2 bases, leaving 5 bases of the junction unmatched. Germline CDR1 SGHNT, CDR2 YYREEE (reference sequence). This CDR3 spans 14 amino acids. DNA of the CDR3: TGTGCCAGCAGCTTTGACAGGGGGATCGATGAGCAGTTCTTC. It yields the protein CASSFDRGIDEQFF.

The V and J genes are TRBV10-2 and TRBJ2-2; a weak D match, TRBD1 (6 bases). Germline CDR1 is WSHSY and CDR2 is SAAADI. The CDR3 runs to 19 residues. V gave up 6 bases and J gave up 0 bases, with 23 bases separating them. DNA for the CDR3: TGCGCCAGCAGCGTATGGACAGAACAGAACCGAGCGAACACCGGGGAGCTGTTTTTT. Encoded protein: CASSVWTEQNRANTGELFF.

CDR3 region: CASSQGLAGGYNEQFF. In DNA form, the CDR3 reads TGTGCCAGCAGTCAAGGTCTAGCGGGAGGGTACAATGAGCAGTTCTTC. J is TRBJ2-1 and V is TRBV7-9; 12 bases line up with TRBD2. The CDR3 sequence is 16 residues long. The junction had 7 bases not matched to a gene; V was cut back by 6 bases and J by 4 bases. Per the germline V gene, CDR1 is SEHNR and CDR2 is FQNEAQ (reference sequence).

The rearrangement links TRBV6-5 to TRBJ1-5; TRBD1 matches at 8 bases. The J segment lost 6 bases and the V segment lost 6 bases, leaving 4 bases of the junction unmatched. The CDR3 loop spans 13 amino acids. Germline V gene data show CDR1 as MNHEY and CDR2 as SVGAGI. CDR3 bases: TGTGCCAGCAGCCTGGACAGGGTTCAGCCCCAGCATTTT. It encodes CASSLDRVQPQHF.

This clone was picked up a small number of times. The same CDR3 can be traced to other DNA sequences in this sample. This sequence joins TRBV7-9 and TRBJ2-2; weak D call: TRBD2 (6 bases). The CDR3 consists of 14 residues. Germline V lookup: CDR1 SEHNR, CDR2 FQNEAQ (reference sequence). V was pared by 5 bases and J by 6 bases, with 13 bases between. CDR3 amino acids: CASSPGTVPGELFF. The CDR3 coding sequence is TGTGCCAGCAGCCCCGGGACTGTACCCGGGGAGCTGTTTTTT. The full variable domain, in which reference TRBV7-9 and TRBJ2-2 provide the parts outside the CDR3, is DTGVSQNPRHKITKRGQNVTFRCDPISEHNRLYWYRQTLGQGPEFLTYFQNEAQLEKSRLLSDRFSAERPKGSFSTLEIQRTEQGDSAMYLCASSPGTVPGELFFGEGSRLTVL.

The chain uses TRBV19 and TRBJ1-1; tentative D call: TRBD1 (5 bases). The germline V and J ends were trimmed by 3 bases and 0 bases, with 14 bases remaining between them. Germline V gene lookup returns CDR1 LNHDA and CDR2 SQIVND (reference sequence). This CDR3 comprises 16 residues. The CDR3 DNA reads TGTGCCAGTAGTATGCCTATGACCAGGGTGAACACTGAAGCTTTCTTT. This gives the protein CASSMPMTRVNTEAFF.